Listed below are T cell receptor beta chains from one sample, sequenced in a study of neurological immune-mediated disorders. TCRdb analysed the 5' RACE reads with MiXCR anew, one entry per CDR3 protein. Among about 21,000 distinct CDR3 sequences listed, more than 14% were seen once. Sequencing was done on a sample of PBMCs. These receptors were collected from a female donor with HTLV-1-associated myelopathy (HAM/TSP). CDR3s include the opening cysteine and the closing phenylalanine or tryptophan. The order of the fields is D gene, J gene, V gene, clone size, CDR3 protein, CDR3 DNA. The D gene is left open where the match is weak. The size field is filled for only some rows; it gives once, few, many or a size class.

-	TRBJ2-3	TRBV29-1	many	CSTDTGTDTQYF	TGCAGCACTGACACCGGCACAGATACGCAGTATTTT
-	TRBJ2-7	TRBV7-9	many	CASSPSRASGTYEQYF	TGTGCCAGCAGCCCCTCACGCGCGTCAGGGACCTACGAGCAGTACTTC
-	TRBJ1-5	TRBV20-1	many	CSAREDSSDQPQHF	TGCAGTGCTAGGGAAGACAGCTCCGATCAGCCCCAGCATTTT
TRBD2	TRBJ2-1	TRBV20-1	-	CSAPGGTSGSRNEQFF	TGCAGTGCCCCGGGGGGAACTAGCGGGAGCCGCAATGAGCAGTTCTTC
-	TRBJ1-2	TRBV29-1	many	CSALGQTNYGYTF	TGCAGCGCCCTGGGGCAGACTAACTATGGCTACACCTTC
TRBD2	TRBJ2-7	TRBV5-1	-	CASSLSGTYEKYF	TGCGCCAGCAGCTTGAGCGGGACCTACGAGAAGTACTTC
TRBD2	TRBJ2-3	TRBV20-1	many	CSARLAGSTDTQYF	TGCAGTGCGAGACTAGCGGGAAGCACAGATACGCAGTATTTT
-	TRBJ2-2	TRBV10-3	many	CAISEEGGYGELFF	TGTGCCATCAGTGAAGAGGGAGGCTACGGGGAGCTGTTTTTT
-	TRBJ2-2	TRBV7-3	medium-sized	CASSFGGGNTGELFF	TGTGCCAGCAGCTTCGGGGGAGGGAACACCGGGGAGCTGTTTTTT
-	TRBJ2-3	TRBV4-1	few	CASSQVGVTQYF	TGCGCCAGCAGCCAAGTAGGGGTTACGCAGTATTTT
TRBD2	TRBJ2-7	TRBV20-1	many	CSAIPERGGGYYEQYF	TGCAGTGCTATCCCCGAGCGCGGGGGGGGATACTACGAGCAGTACTTC
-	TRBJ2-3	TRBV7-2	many	CASSLSAYRDTDTQYF	TGTGCCAGCAGCTTATCAGCCTACCGGGACACAGATACGCAGTATTTT
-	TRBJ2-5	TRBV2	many	CASSDSATGGETQYF	TGTGCCAGCAGTGATTCGGCTACCGGGGGAGAGACCCAGTACTTC
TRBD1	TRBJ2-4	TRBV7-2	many	CASSRTDRERNIQYF	TGTGCCAGCAGCCGAACCGACAGGGAGAGAAACATTCAGTACTTC
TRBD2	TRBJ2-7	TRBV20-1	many	CSAHGPGLAGPYEQYF	TGCAGTGCTCATGGACCGGGACTAGCGGGCCCCTACGAGCAGTACTTC
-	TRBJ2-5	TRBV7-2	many	CASSLLAGYQETQYF	TGTGCCAGCAGCTTATTGGCGGGATACCAAGAGACCCAGTACTTC
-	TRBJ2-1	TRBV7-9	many	CASSLAPGQGYNEQFF	TGTGCCAGCAGCTTAGCGCCGGGCCAGGGGTACAATGAGCAGTTCTTC
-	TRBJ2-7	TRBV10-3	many	CAISGTAPAYEQYF	TGTGCCATCAGTGGGACAGCCCCAGCCTACGAGCAGTACTTC
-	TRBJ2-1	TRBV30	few	CAWTGASYNEQFF	TGTGCCTGGACGGGAGCCTCCTACAATGAGCAGTTCTTC
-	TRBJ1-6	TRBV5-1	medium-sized	CASSLAGRYNSPLHF	TGCGCCAGCAGCTTGGCGGGGCGGTATAATTCACCCCTCCACTTT
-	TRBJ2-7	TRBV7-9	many	CASSDPYEQYF	TGTGCCAGCAGCGACCCCTACGAGCAGTACTTC
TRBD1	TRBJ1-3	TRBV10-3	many	CAISFDRGTGNTIYF	TGTGCCATCAGTTTCGACAGGGGAACTGGAAACACCATATATTTT
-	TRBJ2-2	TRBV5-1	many	CASSPQAVGNTGELFF	TGCGCCAGCAGCCCTCAAGCAGTGGGCAACACCGGGGAGCTGTTTTTT
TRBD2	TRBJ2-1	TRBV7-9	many	CASSLGTSGGANEQFF	TGTGCCAGCAGCTTGGGGACTAGCGGGGGGGCTAATGAGCAGTTCTTC
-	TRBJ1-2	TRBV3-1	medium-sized	CASSQDSRPYTF	TGTGCCAGCAGCCAAGATAGCAGGCCCTACACCTTC
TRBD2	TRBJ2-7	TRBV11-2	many	CASSLESGRIYEQYF	TGTGCCAGCAGCTTAGAGAGCGGGAGAATCTACGAGCAGTACTTC
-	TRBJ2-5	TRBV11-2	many	CASSALAEETQYF	TGTGCCAGCAGCGCACTAGCAGAAGAGACCCAGTACTTC
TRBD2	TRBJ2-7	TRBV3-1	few	CASSQDFGGRKSYEQYF	TGTGCCAGCAGCCAAGATTTCGGCGGGAGAAAATCCTACGAGCAGTACTTC
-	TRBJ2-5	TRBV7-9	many	CASSAPTRGETQYF	TGTGCCAGCAGCGCCCCGACTAGGGGGGAGACCCAGTACTTC
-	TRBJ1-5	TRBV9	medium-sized	CASSGDISNQPQHF	TGTGCCAGCAGCGGTGACATTAGCAATCAGCCCCAGCATTTT
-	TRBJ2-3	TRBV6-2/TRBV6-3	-	CASSQLGATDTQYF	TGTGCCAGCAGTCAACTAGGGGCCACAGATACGCAGTATTTT
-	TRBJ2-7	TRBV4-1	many	CASSAQTAYEQYF	TGCGCCAGCAGCGCCCAGACAGCCTACGAGCAGTACTTC
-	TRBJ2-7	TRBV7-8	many	CASSPPQLGATLEQYF	TGTGCCAGCAGCCCCCCACAGTTGGGGGCAACTCTCGAGCAGTACTTC
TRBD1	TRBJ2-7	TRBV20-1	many	CSAMGPGTGGSEQYF	TGCAGTGCTATGGGCCCCGGGACAGGGGGGTCCGAGCAGTACTTC
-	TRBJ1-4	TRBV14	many	CASSQDWGFNEKLFF	TGTGCCAGCAGCCAAGATTGGGGGTTTAATGAAAAACTGTTTTTT
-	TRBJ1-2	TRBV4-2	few	CASSQAPKQGYTF	TGTGCCAGCAGCCAAGCCCCGAAACAGGGCTACACCTTC
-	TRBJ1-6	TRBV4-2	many	CASSQGQYNSPLHF	TGTGCCAGCAGCCAAGGACAGTATAATTCACCCCTCCACTTT
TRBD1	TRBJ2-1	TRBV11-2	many	CASSRTGPFNEQFF	TGTGCCAGCAGCCGGACAGGGCCTTTTAATGAGCAGTTCTTC
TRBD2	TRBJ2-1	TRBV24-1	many	CATSDLTSGSYEQFF	TGTGCCACCAGTGATTTGACTAGCGGGAGCTATGAGCAGTTCTTC
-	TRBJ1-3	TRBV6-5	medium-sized	CASSDSNSGNTIYF	TGTGCCAGCAGCGACAGTAACTCTGGAAACACCATATATTTT
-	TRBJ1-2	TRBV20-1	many	CSARDRSYGYTF	TGCAGTGCTAGAGACAGGAGCTATGGCTACACCTTC
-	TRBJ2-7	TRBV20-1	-	CSARAGGDTYEQYF	TGCAGTGCTAGAGCTGGCGGGGATACCTACGAGCAGTACTTC
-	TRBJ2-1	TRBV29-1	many	CSAEGVIGEQFF	TGCAGCGCCGAGGGCGTGATCGGGGAGCAGTTCTTC
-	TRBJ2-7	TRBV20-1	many	CSAARSYEQYF	TGCAGTGCTGCTAGGTCCTACGAGCAGTACTTC
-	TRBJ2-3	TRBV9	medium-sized	CASSVEVDPLDTQYF	TGTGCCAGCAGCGTAGAGGTTGACCCACTGGATACGCAGTATTTT
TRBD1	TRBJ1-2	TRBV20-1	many	CSAIQGEGGYTF	TGCAGTGCTATACAGGGGGAAGGGGGCTACACCTTC
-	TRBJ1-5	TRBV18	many	CASSPRQVNQPQHF	TGTGCCAGCTCACCTCGACAAGTGAATCAGCCCCAGCATTTT
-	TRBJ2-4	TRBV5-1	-	CASSLEAGGLAKNIQYF	TGCGCCAGCAGCTTGGAAGCAGGAGGCCTAGCCAAAAACATTCAGTACTTC
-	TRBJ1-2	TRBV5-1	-	CASSPPRKGVSGYTF	TGTGCCAGCAGCCCTCCCCGCAAGGGTGTGAGTGGCTACACCTTC
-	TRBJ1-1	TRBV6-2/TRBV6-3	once	CASSYGSVAGAGNTEAFF	TGTGCCAGCAGTTACGGCTCCGTCGCAGGGGCGGGGAACACTGAAGCTTTCTTT
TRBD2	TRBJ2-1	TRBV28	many	CASSFVREGGSYNEQFF	TGTGCCAGCAGTTTTGTACGGGAGGGCGGCTCCTACAATGAGCAGTTCTTC
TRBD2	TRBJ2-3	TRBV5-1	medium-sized	CASSFGSGIFTDTQYF	TGCGCCAGCAGCTTCGGTAGCGGGATTTTCACGGATACGCAGTATTTT
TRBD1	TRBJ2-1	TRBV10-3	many	CAISEVTGRSSYNEQFF	TGTGCCATCAGTGAGGTGACAGGGCGAAGCTCCTACAATGAGCAGTTCTTC